This TCR beta chain was sequenced in a study of T cells in Graves' hyperthyroidism and ophthalmopathy. General study findings and limits: By a 13 V-J model, ophthalmopathy was set apart from stable hyperthyroidism.

This clonotype was found many times. Its antigen is unknown. The CDR3 loop spans 15 amino acids. J was trimmed by 5 bases and V by 5 bases; bases with no gene match: 8. The germline V gene encodes CDR1 SGHTA and CDR2 FQGNSA. Amplification of TCR beta CDR3 regions was performed using RNA transcripts as template. HTBI primers were the set used in a first-round RT-PCR of the TCR CDR3. TCRdb re-called the multiplex PCR reads through MiXCR, storing one row per CDR3 protein. Here the sample spans about 700,000 distinct CDR3 sequences, just under 45% being singletons. The sequence came from an adult man with Graves' disease, either hyperthyroidism or ophthalmopathy (not recorded which). V and J are TRBV7-2 and TRBJ2-2; 7 bases fit TRBD1. The sample was peripheral blood or thyroid tissue (not recorded which). The CDR3: CASSLRQGSTGELFF. The CDR3 DNA reads TGTGCCAGCAGCCTTCGACAGGGAAGTACCGGGGAGCTGTTTTTT. Filled out from reference TRBV7-2 and TRBJ2-2, the complete variable domain reads GAGVSQSPSNKVTEKGKDVELRCDPISGHTALYWYRQSLGQGLEFLIYFQGNSAPDKSGLPSDRFSAERTGGSVSTLTIQRTQQEDSAVYLCASSLRQGSTGELFFGEGSRLTVL.